Listed below are T cell receptor beta chains from one sample, sequenced in a study of OX40 agonist ivuxolimab in advanced cancers. Assay: immunoSEQ multiplex PCR; the TCRdb copy retains only in-frame clones and omits some. The table includes around 70,000 clones, 85% detected once. Material: CD4+ or CD8+ T cells sorted from blood, obtained in a trial of the OX40 agonist ivuxolimab. Source of these receptors: an adult with an advanced solid tumor such as melanoma, head and neck, liver or kidney cancer. The CDR3 runs from the conserved cysteine through the conserved F or W. The D gene is left open where the match is weak. The size entry is marked missing in some rows and otherwise reads once, few, many or a size class.

TRBV7-2	TRBJ1-6	.	.	CASSLAGAQAPLHF	TGTGCCAGCAGCTTAGCAGGGGCCCAGGCGCCCCTCCACTTT
TRBV7-6	TRBJ2-6	TRBD2	.	CASSLTGGSSGANVLTF	TGTGCCAGCAGCTTAACGGGGGGGAGCTCTGGGGCCAACGTCCTGACTTTC
TRBV11-3	TRBJ2-5	TRBD1	.	CASSFRGLETQYF	TGTGCCAGCAGCTTTAGGGGGCTAGAGACCCAGTACTTC
TRBV5-1	TRBJ2-7	TRBD1	.	CASSLEGTGGDEQYF	TGCGCCAGCAGCTTGGAAGGGACAGGTGGAGACGAGCAGTACTTC
TRBV18	TRBJ1-6	.	few	CASSPPGARDSPLHF	TGTGCCAGCTCACCACCGGGCGCCAGGGATTCACCCCTCCACTTT
TRBV7-3	TRBJ2-3	TRBD1	.	CASSLGQGVYTDTQYF	TGTGCCAGCAGCTTAGGGCAGGGGGTTTACACAGATACGCAGTATTTT
TRBV28	TRBJ2-7	.	few	CASSQNSGSGYEQYF	TGTGCCAGCAGCCAAAACAGCGGTTCCGGTTACGAGCAGTACTTC
TRBV5-1	TRBJ1-2	TRBD1	.	CASSPGDSPRYGYTF	TGCGCCAGCAGCCCGGGGGACAGCCCTAGGTATGGCTACACCTTC
TRBV2	TRBJ2-4	.	.	CASSPPQAEGVAKNIQYF	TGTGCCAGCAGTCCCCCGCAGGCTGAAGGGGTGGCCAAAAACATTCAGTACTTC
TRBV28	TRBJ2-7	.	once	CASSLVGNSYEQYF	TGTGCCAGCAGTTTAGTCGGCAACTCCTACGAGCAGTACTTC
TRBV11-2	TRBJ2-7	.	.	CASSLGRGGEQYF	TGTGCCAGCAGCTTAGGCCGGGGCGGCGAGCAGTACTTC
TRBV5-1	TRBJ2-2	.	.	CASSPRGGELFF	TGCGCCAGCAGCCCCCGAGGAGGGGAGCTGTTTTTT
TRBV7-8	TRBJ1-1	.	.	CASSLDRNTEAFF	TGTGCCAGCAGCCTGGACAGGAACACTGAAGCTTTCTTT
TRBV27	TRBJ1-3	TRBD1	.	CASSSQGVAGNTIYF	TGTGCCAGCAGTTCACAGGGGGTTGCCGGAAACACCATATATTTT
TRBV27	TRBJ2-1	.	.	CASSLPPGLVQGEQFF	TGTGCCAGCAGTTTACCCCCCGGACTAGTGCAGGGGGAGCAGTTCTTC
TRBV7-9	TRBJ2-1	TRBD2	.	CASSLGREVPPSEQFF	TGTGCCAGCAGCTTGGGGCGGGAGGTCCCCCCTAGCGAGCAGTTCTTC
TRBV10-3	TRBJ1-1	TRBD1	.	CAIGAGGGTEAFF	TGTGCCATCGGGGCAGGGGGCGGCACTGAAGCTTTCTTT
TRBV19	TRBJ2-1	.	.	CASSTGSGAYNEQFF	TGTGCCAGTAGCACCGGAAGCGGAGCTTACAATGAGCAGTTCTTC
TRBV2	TRBJ2-7	TRBD2	.	CASIEGREVYYEQYF	TGTGCCAGCATCGAAGGGCGGGAGGTCTACTACGAGCAGTACTTC
TRBV4-3	TRBJ2-1	.	many	CASSQDLWGNEQFF	TGCGCCAGCAGCCAAGATCTCTGGGGGAATGAGCAGTTCTTC
TRBV14	TRBJ2-1	TRBD2	.	CASSPLRGEEQFF	TGTGCCAGCAGCCCCTTACGGGGGGAGGAGCAGTTCTTC
TRBV5-1	TRBJ1-1	.	.	CASSLVGQRKLEAFF	TGCGCCAGCAGCTTGGTCGGACAGCGGAAGCTTGAAGCTTTCTTT
TRBV19	TRBJ2-5	.	.	CASGGQQETQYF	TGTGCCAGTGGCGGGCAGCAAGAGACCCAGTACTTC
TRBV6-6	TRBJ2-5	.	.	CASGYRGGETQYF	TGTGCCAGCGGTTACAGGGGAGGAGAGACCCAGTACTTC
TRBV6-1	TRBJ2-3	TRBD1	.	CASSEALLGTGGFSTDTQYF	TGTGCCAGCAGTGAAGCATTGTTGGGGACAGGGGGCTTTAGCACAGATACGCAGTATTTT
TRBV5-4	TRBJ2-7	TRBD2	.	CASSSTTSGRPYEQYF	TGTGCCAGCAGCTCCACGACTAGCGGGCGACCCTACGAGCAGTACTTC
TRBV5-1	TRBJ2-5	.	.	CASTLDSPPQETQYF	TGCGCCAGCACCTTGGACAGTCCCCCGCAAGAGACCCAGTACTTC